This T cell receptor (beta chain) is from a study of cytomegalovirus exposure and HLA in healthy donors. With 0 bases removed from V and 7 bases from J, the gap between germline ends came to 16 bases. The CDR3 is 15 amino acids. The germline V gene encodes CDR1 MNHEY and CDR2 SMNVEV (reference sequence). PCR used 60 Vbeta primers and 13 Jbeta primers. Sequenced by immunoSEQ multiplex PCR; TCRdb stores in-frame clones only, minus some. In total, the table holds some 46,000 clones. The chain recombines TRBV27 with TRBJ2-7; possible D gene TRBD1, 5 bases. This TCR was recovered from a woman in her twenties or thirties in good health and CMV-seronegative. Sequenced: PBMCs. The CDR3 is CASSLSGPAPREQYF. In DNA, the CDR3 is TGTGCCAGCAGTTTATCGGGGCCGGCCCCTAGGGAGCAGTACTTC.